The table lists the clone carrying this T cell receptor (beta chain) with a count of one. Its antigen is as yet unknown. The data were taken from a study of CD4+ T cells in melanoma. Findings and caveats of the study: A reported correlation linked neoantigen-specific CD4+ T cells to CD8+, macrophage and B cell function. In melanoma, neoantigen-specific CD4+ T cells reportedly differed in differentiation state.

TCRdb keeps only in-frame clones here, not all; method: immunoSEQ multiplex PCR. The table shows 11,000 to 15,000 clones, with 63% occurring only once. The sequence was collected from a human donor with melanoma. The sample comprised cells from a culture (not recorded whether cultured in vitro).

Here the CDR3 DNA reads TGTGCCAGCCGCGGGTTCGATGGCTACACCTTC. Protein product: CASRGFDGYTF. This chain links TRBV27 with TRBJ1-2; D remains ambiguous. The CDR3 totals 11 residues. CDR1 MNHEY and CDR2 SMNVEV come from the germline V gene (reference sequence). Trimming shortened V by 8 bases and J by 6 bases, and 10 bases separated the two germline ends.